This TCR beta chain is drawn from a study of graft-versus-host responses after intestinal transplantation. Study information: Every recipient underwent anti-thymocyte globulin induction, then tacrolimus and steroids for three to four years.

Notes on the study in general: GvH clones turned up in recipient marrow; some had shown up first in ileum or blood. Declining HvG levels early post-transplant were linked to peak circulating GvH clone levels.

The germline gives CDR1 MRHNA, CDR2 SNTAGT. CDR3 size: 15 residues. The V gene lost 0 bases and the J gene lost 8 bases, with 15 bases spanning the gap. Generated by immunoSEQ multiplex PCR, the TCRdb table keeps only in-frame clones and is missing some. The data show over 8,500 clones, roughly a quarter seen once. The authors seeded about 200,000 CFSE-labeled responder cells together with about 200,000 irradiated stimulator cells tagged with violet dye. Specimen: alloreactive CD8+ T cells from a mixed lymphocyte reaction culture, collected before transplantation. Described subset: CFSE-low proliferating T cells sorted from approximately 6-day pre-transplant mixed lymphocyte reaction (GvH or HvG direction). This chain links TRBV6-4 with TRBJ2-3, with D maybe TRBD2 (6 bases). The sequence was obtained from a human patient who was an organ donor for intestinal transplantation. CDR3 in DNA: TGTGCCAGCAGTGACTCGGGGCGGGGACGAGGTACGCAGTATTTT. As protein: CASSDSGRGRGTQYF.